These T cell receptor beta chains were read from a single sample in a study of early stage breast cancer tumors. TCRdb keeps only in-frame clones here, not all; method: immunoSEQ multiplex PCR. The table shows 44,000 or so clones, with approximately 80% occurring only once. Sample: blood. The source of these receptors is a person aged 50-59 years with breast cancer. The CDR3 runs from the conserved cysteine through the conserved F or W. Each record gives: V gene, clone size, J gene, D gene, CDR3 protein, CDR3 DNA. D genes are given only for firm matches. Expanded clones are given a class, and other clones once, few, many or no size at all.

v_call: TRBV18; clone_size: .; j_call: TRBJ1-3; d_call: TRBD1; cdr3_aa: CASSPTRKGTGSGNTIYF; cdr3_nt: TGTGCCAGCTCACCGACAAGAAAAGGGACAGGCTCTGGAAACACCATATATTTT
v_call: TRBV5-1; clone_size: .; j_call: TRBJ2-6; d_call: .; cdr3_aa: CASSFVQLSGANVLTF; cdr3_nt: TGCGCCAGCAGCTTCGTACAGCTTTCTGGGGCCAACGTCCTGACTTTC
v_call: TRBV5-4; clone_size: .; j_call: TRBJ2-3; d_call: TRBD2; cdr3_aa: CASSLPSGGDTQYF; cdr3_nt: TGTGCCAGCAGCTTGCCTAGCGGCGGAGATACGCAGTATTTT
v_call: TRBV6-6; clone_size: .; j_call: TRBJ2-7; d_call: .; cdr3_aa: CASSVGAGLSYEQYF; cdr3_nt: TGTGCCAGCAGTGTGGGCGCGGGGCTCTCCTACGAGCAGTACTTC
v_call: TRBV5-1; clone_size: .; j_call: TRBJ1-1; d_call: .; cdr3_aa: CASSLLRGDRAEAFF; cdr3_nt: TGCGCCAGCAGCTTATTAAGGGGAGACCGTGCTGAAGCTTTCTTT
v_call: TRBV25-1; clone_size: .; j_call: TRBJ2-7; d_call: TRBD1; cdr3_aa: CASSPSDSYQGEQYF; cdr3_nt: TGTGCCAGCAGTCCCTCCGACAGTTACCAGGGGGAGCAGTACTTT
v_call: TRBV19; clone_size: .; j_call: TRBJ1-1; d_call: .; cdr3_aa: CASSPKGHLNTEAFF; cdr3_nt: TGTGCCAGTAGTCCAAAGGGACACCTGAACACTGAAGCTTTCTTT
v_call: TRBV18; clone_size: .; j_call: TRBJ2-7; d_call: TRBD2; cdr3_aa: CASSPLEGLASGEQYF; cdr3_nt: TGTGCCAGCTCACCACTAGAGGGACTAGCGAGTGGGGAGCAGTACTTC
v_call: TRBV2; clone_size: .; j_call: TRBJ2-5; d_call: .; cdr3_aa: CASSVEETQYF; cdr3_nt: TGTGCCAGCAGTGTCGAAGAGACCCAGTACTTC
v_call: TRBV19; clone_size: .; j_call: TRBJ1-5; d_call: .; cdr3_aa: CASRYRDRDNQPQHF; cdr3_nt: TGTGCCAGTAGGTACCGGGACCGGGACAATCAGCCCCAGCATTTT
v_call: TRBV18; clone_size: .; j_call: TRBJ1-1; d_call: .; cdr3_aa: CASSPSGSNTEAFF; cdr3_nt: TGTGCCAGCTCACCAAGCGGCAGCAACACTGAAGCTTTCTTT
v_call: TRBV6-6; clone_size: .; j_call: TRBJ1-2; d_call: .; cdr3_aa: CALRGGATIYGYTF; cdr3_nt: TGTGCCCTAAGGGGAGGGGCAACGATTTATGGCTACACCTTC
v_call: TRBV29-1; clone_size: .; j_call: TRBJ2-3; d_call: .; cdr3_aa: CSVDPGTDTQYF; cdr3_nt: TGCAGCGTTGATCCAGGCACAGATACGCAGTATTTT
v_call: TRBV9; clone_size: .; j_call: TRBJ2-3; d_call: .; cdr3_aa: CASSVSSGQSTDTQYF; cdr3_nt: TGTGCCAGCAGCGTTAGTAGCGGACAAAGCACAGATACGCAGTATTTT
v_call: TRBV19; clone_size: .; j_call: TRBJ2-5; d_call: .; cdr3_aa: CASSITPPVGRETQYF; cdr3_nt: TGTGCCAGTAGTATCACCCCCCCCGTGGGCAGGGAGACCCAGTACTTC
v_call: TRBV25-1; clone_size: .; j_call: TRBJ2-1; d_call: TRBD1; cdr3_aa: CASSGGNRGVNEQFF; cdr3_nt: TGTGCCAGCAGTGGAGGGAACAGGGGAGTAAATGAGCAGTTCTTC
v_call: TRBV11-1; clone_size: .; j_call: TRBJ2-2; d_call: TRBD2; cdr3_aa: CASSFALAMGGELFF; cdr3_nt: TGTGCCAGCAGCTTCGCACTAGCGATGGGCGGGGAGCTGTTTTTT
v_call: TRBV2; clone_size: .; j_call: TRBJ2-5; d_call: TRBD2; cdr3_aa: CATSGHYQETQYF; cdr3_nt: TGTGCCACTAGCGGACATTACCAAGAGACCCAGTACTTC
v_call: TRBV6-5; clone_size: .; j_call: TRBJ2-7; d_call: .; cdr3_aa: CASSWGGDYEQYF; cdr3_nt: TGTGCCAGCAGTTGGGGGGGCGACTACGAGCAGTACTTC
v_call: TRBV5-1; clone_size: .; j_call: TRBJ1-1; d_call: .; cdr3_aa: CASSSLSRSEAFF; cdr3_nt: TGCGCCAGCAGCTCCCTGTCCCGCTCTGAAGCTTTCTTT
v_call: TRBV5-1; clone_size: .; j_call: TRBJ2-3; d_call: TRBD2; cdr3_aa: CASSPAPGAGGPGDTQYF; cdr3_nt: TGCGCCAGCAGCCCCGCCCCGGGCGCGGGAGGGCCTGGGGATACGCAGTATTTT
v_call: TRBV7-7; clone_size: .; j_call: TRBJ2-7; d_call: .; cdr3_aa: CASSLANSYEQYF; cdr3_nt: TGTGCTAGCAGCTTAGCGAACAGCTACGAGCAGTACTTC
v_call: TRBV18; clone_size: .; j_call: TRBJ2-1; d_call: TRBD2; cdr3_aa: CASSPRGRSVREGAAQFF; cdr3_nt: TGTGCCAGCTCACCACGAGGTCGGTCGGTGCGGGAGGGAGCAGCGCAGTTCTTC
v_call: TRBV4-3; clone_size: .; j_call: TRBJ2-1; d_call: TRBD1; cdr3_aa: CASSHGDSPANEQFF; cdr3_nt: TGCGCCAGCAGCCACGGGGACAGTCCTGCCAATGAGCAGTTCTTC
v_call: TRBV5-8; clone_size: .; j_call: TRBJ2-7; d_call: .; cdr3_aa: CASSYSSYEQYF; cdr3_nt: TGTGCCAGCAGCTACAGCTCCTACGAGCAGTACTTC
v_call: TRBV19; clone_size: .; j_call: TRBJ2-1; d_call: .; cdr3_aa: CASRGRAGKSAYNEQFF; cdr3_nt: TGTGCCAGTAGAGGTAGGGCAGGGAAAAGTGCCTACAATGAGCAGTTCTTC
v_call: TRBV9; clone_size: once; j_call: TRBJ2-3; d_call: TRBD2; cdr3_aa: CASSPRGSGRLNTQYF; cdr3_nt: TGTGCCAGCAGCCCCCGAGGTAGCGGGAGACTGAATACGCAGTATTTT
v_call: TRBV18; clone_size: .; j_call: TRBJ1-2; d_call: .; cdr3_aa: CASSPDGTIYGYTF; cdr3_nt: TGTGCCAGCTCACCAGATGGGACAATCTATGGCTACACCTTC
v_call: TRBV6-1; clone_size: few; j_call: TRBJ2-7; d_call: TRBD1; cdr3_aa: CASSRDRTSYEQYF; cdr3_nt: TGTGCCAGCAGTAGGGACAGGACCTCCTACGAGCAGTACTTC
v_call: TRBV7-2; clone_size: .; j_call: TRBJ2-1; d_call: TRBD2; cdr3_aa: CASSMGLAGSYNEQFF; cdr3_nt: TGTGCCAGCAGCATGGGACTAGCGGGGTCCTACAATGAGCAGTTCTTC
v_call: TRBV5-4; clone_size: .; j_call: TRBJ2-3; d_call: TRBD2; cdr3_aa: CASRQGLAGEDTQYF; cdr3_nt: TGTGCCAGCAGACAGGGACTAGCGGGAGAAGATACGCAGTATTTT
v_call: TRBV19; clone_size: .; j_call: TRBJ2-5; d_call: .; cdr3_aa: CASSIDRESQETQYF; cdr3_nt: TGTGCCAGTAGTATAGACAGGGAATCCCAAGAGACCCAGTACTTC
v_call: TRBV30; clone_size: .; j_call: TRBJ2-3; d_call: .; cdr3_aa: CGVDTTSTDTQYF; cdr3_nt: TGTGGGGTGGACACCACTAGCACAGATACGCAGTATTTT
v_call: TRBV4-3; clone_size: .; j_call: TRBJ1-2; d_call: .; cdr3_aa: CASSQQGTALWGYTF; cdr3_nt: TGCGCCAGCAGCCAACAAGGGACGGCTCTCTGGGGCTACACCTTC
v_call: TRBV6-4; clone_size: .; j_call: TRBJ2-7; d_call: TRBD2; cdr3_aa: CASSDDGGRGRSGEQYF; cdr3_nt: TGTGCCAGCAGTGACGACGGGGGGCGCGGGAGGAGTGGCGAGCAGTACTTC
v_call: TRBV18; clone_size: .; j_call: TRBJ1-4; d_call: .; cdr3_aa: CASSPSPGSPGKLFF; cdr3_nt: TGTGCCAGCTCACCATCCCCGGGGAGCCCTGGAAAACTGTTTTTT
v_call: TRBV4-1; clone_size: .; j_call: TRBJ1-2; d_call: .; cdr3_aa: CASSLLPRGFDGYTF; cdr3_nt: TGCGCCAGCAGCCTCCTACCGCGGGGTTTTGATGGCTACACCTTC
v_call: TRBV28; clone_size: .; j_call: TRBJ1-2; d_call: TRBD1; cdr3_aa: CASSTGQPTNYGYTF; cdr3_nt: TGTGCCAGCAGTACGGGACAGCCGACTAACTATGGCTACACCTTC
v_call: TRBV5-1; clone_size: .; j_call: TRBJ1-1; d_call: .; cdr3_aa: CASSLAGRRGMAEAFF; cdr3_nt: TGCGCCAGCAGCTTGGCAGGGAGAAGGGGGATGGCTGAAGCTTTCTTT
v_call: TRBV4-3; clone_size: .; j_call: TRBJ2-6; d_call: .; cdr3_aa: CASSQRSGANVLTF; cdr3_nt: TGCGCCAGCAGCCAACGCTCTGGGGCCAACGTCCTGACTTTC
v_call: TRBV6-5; clone_size: .; j_call: TRBJ2-7; d_call: TRBD1; cdr3_aa: CASRPGQIYEQYF; cdr3_nt: TGTGCCAGCAGACCGGGACAGATCTACGAGCAGTACTTC
v_call: TRBV28; clone_size: .; j_call: TRBJ2-1; d_call: TRBD2; cdr3_aa: CASSRSGRALPYNEQFF; cdr3_nt: TGTGCCAGCAGTCGTAGCGGGAGGGCCTTGCCTTACAATGAGCAGTTCTTC